This T cell receptor beta chain was obtained from a study of cytomegalovirus exposure and HLA in healthy donors (TCRdb year 2017). As for the study more broadly: An earlier analysis of several hundred of the donors reported around 280 Gb of sequence data and about 120 million unique TCR beta sequences obtained from some 200 million T cells. In a later analysis, previously published TCR beta repertoires from some 640 donors were re-analyzed and high-resolution HLA genotyping was added so that TCR occurrence patterns could be studied. An earlier analysis of roughly 580 of the donors used high-throughput TCR beta sequencing to judge whether each TCR beta V gene segment behaved as functional or pseudogenic. The later analysis used no new phenotypic data to find candidate immune exposures, relying instead on TCR beta sequences and their occurrence across donors. Approximately 330 gigabases of sequencing data and approximately 92 million unique TCR sequences made up an early release that covered 500 to 700 HLA-typed donors. Genome-wide SNP genotypes for about three fifths of the 666 donors were used in a later genetic analysis, which treated that subset as a discovery cohort. In addition to the first cohort of around 670 subjects, a separate validation cohort of 120 different subjects was used. To predict cytomegalovirus infection status, the study brought together high-throughput TCR immunosequencing, statistical association of individual TCRs with disease status, and machine learning. The study was designed to test whether signatures of past pathogen exposure could be identified by cataloging public T cell receptors. Of the 398 genotyped donors, 81% were placed in the genetic ancestry cluster associated with self-reported Caucasian donors. HLA typing included class I and class II loci at four-digit resolution. Donor age, sex, ethnicity and CMV serostatus were compiled together with the repertoire data. Every discovery cohort repertoire had been produced on one sequencing platform. Typing coverage varied by locus: roughly 629-640 donors for A, B, C, DRB1 and DQB1; roughly 500 for DQA1; about 590 for DPA1; approximately 450 for DPB1. Five DR-DQ haplotypes were treated as single units for association and clustering because of strong linkage in the cohort. Among some 400 genotyped donors of the cohort, an average of roughly 230,000 unique TCR beta nucleotide sequences was sequenced per donor, of which roughly 17% were non-productive. Using immunosequencing, the study profiled T cell repertoires from some 670 subjects and related those repertoires to cytomegalovirus serostatus. The full study reports these points: A later analysis found that TCR association rates varied across HLA loci, with DRB1 alleles showing the most associated TCRs and HLA-C alleles the fewest. In a later analysis, most CMV-associated TCR beta chains were found to appear HLA-restricted, with HLA associations seemingly driven largely by CMV exposure. In a later analysis, HLA-associated TCR beta chains were found to be more clonally expanded and to have lower generation probabilities than equally common non-associated chains. Only TCR beta chains were sequenced in this cohort, and the absence of alpha or paired-chain data limited detectable features. It was suggested by the authors that the approach could potentially be generalized to other disease states and immunological phenotypes. Several of the top co-occurrence clusters appeared to be linked to parvovirus B19, influenza, CMV and Epstein-Barr virus, according to a later analysis. A further reported finding was that TCR beta sequences accurately predicted the HLA-A and HLA-B alleles for most subjects in the first cohort. Sequencing depth was assumed to be roughly uniform across donors in the presence/absence analyses, though that assumption may not hold. In an earlier analysis of 587 of the donors, most TCR beta V segments appeared in productive rearrangements about 90% or about 30% of the time, broadly matching IMGT annotations. Specific HLA alleles were associated with 15,000 to 20,000 TCR beta sequences at a false discovery rate of 0.05 in a later analysis. Linkage disequilibrium might explain the correlated functional status among segregating V segments, but an unknown experimental factor could not be excluded. Because HLA typing was missing for some donors at each locus, association tests included only the typed subset. Strong co-occurrence of HLA alleles, especially DR and DQ, made assigning TCR associations to individual alleles difficult. In the study, about 150 TCR beta chains were listed as associated with cytomegalovirus. The classifier was reported to diagnose cytomegalovirus status with high specificity and sensitivity in both the original cohort and the validation cohort. While some public TCRs were present in many individuals, most TCR sequences turned up only very rarely across donors. Because the 87-base-pair reads could not distinguish some IMGT-functional V segments, including TRBV6-2 and TRBV6-3, those segments were excluded. Compared with the approximately 710-donor mean, donors in an Asian-associated ancestry cluster had fewer N-insertions in productive TCRs, according to a later genetic analysis. In a later genetic analysis, a missense DCLRE1C variant was associated with V-gene and J-gene trimming of TCR beta chains, and the association was replicated in an independent cohort. Immune exposure information for the cohort was limited to CMV serostatus. A group of highly shared sequence variants was considered likely to be a technical artifact of the sequencing pipeline. Because counts were too low, about 18 rarely observed V segments, including chromosome 9 orphons, were left out of the earlier analysis of a few hundred of the donors. In vitro tests confirmed that a few of the cytomegalovirus-associated TCR beta chains recognize cytomegalovirus antigens.

Note on this clone: This clone's antigen is unknown. No base-level quality is on record; no much larger clone is a single base apart.

The cohort consisted of fewer than 700 healthy bone marrow donors. All cohort members were sampled while nominally healthy, although unrecorded immune exposures were likely present. The donor was CMV seronegative and was included in the group of about 400 seronegative cohort members. Every donor gave a peripheral blood sample, and the peripheral blood mononuclear cells from that sample were used for TCR beta sequencing. Genomic DNA was extracted from the blood cell samples with the Qiagen DNeasy Blood Extraction Kit. The library was built by means of the immunoSEQ multiplex PCR assay. For the multiplex PCR, a mixture combining 60 forward primers for TCR Vbeta segments and 13 reverse primers for TCR Jbeta segments was used. The CDR3 region of rearranged TCR beta genes was amplified from genomic DNA by a multiplex PCR assay. The Illumina HiSeq System was used to sequence the amplified TCR beta libraries as 87-base-pair reads. In the paper's pipeline: In a later analysis, tens of millions of unique TCR beta chains were counted across the 650 to 700 repertoires, and roughly 11 million of these chains were shared by at least two donors. A nearest-neighbor algorithm error-corrected the raw reads and collapsed the reads into unique sequences, merging closely related sequences to remove PCR and sequencing errors. CDR3 sequences were aligned to IMGT reference sequences to assign V, D and J gene segments. For a sequence to be retained, at least a six-nucleotide match to both a V gene segment and a J gene segment was required. A rearrangement was called productive if the CDR3 had no stop codons and remained in frame with V and J, and every other rearrangement was called non-productive. Following IMGT convention, CDR3 was defined as the stretch from the second conserved V-encoded cysteine up to the conserved J-encoded phenylalanine. The earlier analysis of 587 of the donors excluded sequences that lacked an unambiguous match to a single V gene segment. In an earlier analysis of 587 of the donors, a V segment was called functional when productive rearrangements were above 56.7%, and segregating when the standard deviation between donors exceeded 5%. To diagnose cytomegalovirus status from the catalog of TCR beta chain sequences, a statistical classification framework was built. A later analysis assigned V and J genes by comparing TCR nucleotide sequences with IMGT/GENE-DB human TR gene sequences. A later analysis assigned CDR3 sequences and most-parsimonious VDJ recombination scenarios with the TCRdist pipeline. In a later analysis, every TCR beta chain was defined by the combination of its CDR3 amino acid sequence and its V-gene family, and reads without a unique V-gene family were dropped. In a later analysis, fewer than 650 highly shared, low-generation-probability nucleotide sequences were removed to address suspected cross-contamination and a sequencing artifact. For each public chain, a later analysis derived a clonal expansion index from normalized ranks of inferred template counts within each repertoire. Generation probabilities in a later analysis came from a VDJ recombination model fitted to out-of-frame rearrangements, and those results were checked against IGoR. In a later analysis, hypergeometric tests were used to score TCR-TCR, TCR-HLA and TCR-CMV co-occurrence, with a repertoire-size bias correction applied to TCR pairs. False discovery rates were estimated in a later analysis by permuting HLA or CMV assignments 20 times. In a later analysis, co-occurring TCRs were grouped with DBSCAN, and TCRdist sequence similarity was added when clustering was performed within HLA-allele-positive subsets. For co-occurrence clustering, repertoires with fewer than 30,000 or more than 120,000 public chains were excluded, along with 5 or 6 repertoires with anomalous nucleotide sharing. Not all clones reach the TCRdb copy of this immuneACCESS table, which keeps in-frame sequences only. Checked studies attribute under half of the gap to unresolved V genes and leave the rest unexplained. V and J calls and clone size are as listed in that table; D and trimming were resolved from the DNA. For this sample the table gives about 190,000 clones, of which roughly 79% were detected only once. Around 1.6% of the sample is held by the ten biggest clonotypes.

From cysteine to phenylalanine, the CDR3 is 14 amino acids long. Of the read, only the CDR3 DNA is kept; its 42 bases are in frame from base 1. The material sequenced was PBMCs. This sequence originates from a young woman in good health and CMV-seronegative. Rearrangement joined TRBV21-1 to TRBJ2-7; the table names TRBD1, a call not compared with the DNA. TRBV21-1 is an annotated pseudogene. The bases are TGTGCCAGCAGCAAAGTGGGTGACACCTACGAGCAGTACTTC. Its translation is CASSKVGDTYEQYF.